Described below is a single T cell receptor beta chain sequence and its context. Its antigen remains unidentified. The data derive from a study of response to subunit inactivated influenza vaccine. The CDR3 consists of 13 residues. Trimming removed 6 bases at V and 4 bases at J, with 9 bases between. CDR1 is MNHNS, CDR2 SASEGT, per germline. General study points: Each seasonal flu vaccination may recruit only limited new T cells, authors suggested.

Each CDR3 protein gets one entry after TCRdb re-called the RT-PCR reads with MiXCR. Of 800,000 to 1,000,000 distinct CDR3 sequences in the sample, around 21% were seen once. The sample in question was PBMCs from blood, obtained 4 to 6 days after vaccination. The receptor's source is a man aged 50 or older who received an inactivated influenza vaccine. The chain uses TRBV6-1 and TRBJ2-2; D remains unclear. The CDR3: CASRAQFTGELFF. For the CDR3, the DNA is TGTGCCAGCAGGGCTCAGTTCACCGGGGAGCTGTTTTTT.